This T cell receptor beta chain was recorded in a study of T cell responses to AZD1222 COVID-19 vaccine. The table lists this clone with a count of one. Antigen: not known. Generated by immunoSEQ multiplex PCR, the TCRdb table keeps only in-frame clones and is missing some. The data contain more than 150,000 clones, 85% to 95% of them singletons. Study results and caveats: Donors were largely white British and mainly female; clonal diversity was possibly underestimated.

Deletions cut 4 bases from V and 4 bases from J, with 16 bases between. Per germline, CDR1 SQVTM and CDR2 ANQGSEA. The CDR3 length is 14 residues. This TCR came from an adult who received the AZD1222 COVID-19 vaccine. The source was peripheral blood, collected 28 days after the second AZD1222 dose. This sequence joins TRBV29-1 and TRBJ1-2; D is undetermined. Written as DNA, the CDR3 is TGCAGCGTTGTCCCCGCCGTCCGGGGCTATGGCTACACCTTC. This gives the protein CSVVPAVRGYGYTF.